This T cell receptor (beta chain) originates from a study of shared clonotypes between healthy human individuals. On this clone itself: Its antigen is still unknown.

Study outcomes and limitations: The small donor group covered limited genetic and exposure diversity. Only blood underwent sampling, and tissue repertoires likely differ. A generally larger estimated richness was seen in naive subsets than in memory subsets.

With 2 bases removed from V and 6 bases from J, the gap between germline ends came to 11 bases. The length of the CDR3 is 14 residues. Germline V gene data show CDR1 as SGHRS and CDR2 as YFSETQ. Method: immunoSEQ multiplex PCR; TCRdb's copy keeps in-frame clones and lacks some. The table includes about 1.4 million clones, roughly 96% detected once. Each donor was a Caucasian adult residing in Nashville, Tennessee. The clonotype was recovered from a man younger than 45 in good health. Sequencing was done on a sample of naive CD4+ T cells sorted from blood. Subset specified: CD45RA+ positively selected. This rearrangement joins TRBV5-1 to TRBJ2-2, with D tentatively TRBD2 (5 bases). CDR3 bases: TGCGCCAGCAGCTTAATAGGGAGCGCCGGGGAGCTGTTTTTT. The encoded protein is CASSLIGSAGELFF. Looking up the rest from reference TRBV5-1 and TRBJ2-2 gives the full variable domain: KAGVTQTPRYLIKTRGQQVTLSCSPISGHRSVSWYQQTPGQGLQFLFEYFSETQRNKGNFPGRFSGRQFSNSRSEMNVSTLELGDSALYLCASSLIGSAGELFFGEGSRLTVL.